These 11 T cell receptor beta chains came from one sample sequenced in a study of OX40 agonist ivuxolimab in advanced cancers. Assay: immunoSEQ multiplex PCR; the TCRdb copy retains only in-frame clones and omits some. Here the sample spans tens of thousands of clones, around 86% being singletons. Specimen: CD4+ or CD8+ T cells sorted from blood, collected in a trial of the OX40 agonist ivuxolimab. The receptors originated from an adult with an advanced solid tumor such as melanoma, head and neck, liver or kidney cancer.

The count of this clone is one. The chain combines TRBV6-5 with TRBJ1-2, with TRBD1 matching 8 bases. The J segment lost 6 bases and the V segment lost 0 bases, leaving 3 bases of the junction unmatched. CDR3 length equals 14 residues. Looked up from germline, CDR1 is MNHEY and CDR2 is SVGAGI. The CDR3 region has the DNA TGTGCCAGCAGTTACTCCCCAGGGGGCGATGGCTACACCTTC. Residues: CASSYSPGGDGYTF.

This chain uses TRBV7-2 with TRBJ2-7, with 10 bases matching TRBD2. CDR1 SGHTA and CDR2 FQGNSA come from the germline V gene. Germline trimming cut 1 base from V and 6 bases from J; bases unmatched to any gene: 9. The CDR3 is 16 residues long. CDR3 coding DNA: TGTGCCAGCAGCTTAGTTCCTAGCGGGAGCCTCGGCGAGCAGTACTTC. As protein: CASSLVPSGSLGEQYF.

This chain connects TRBV7-9 to TRBJ1-3; 11 positions match TRBD1. Trimming removed 5 bases from V and 2 bases from J; junction bases left unmatched: 5. Germline loops: CDR1 SEHNR, CDR2 FQNEAQ (reference sequence). The CDR3 covers 16 residues. For the CDR3, the DNA is TGTGCCAGCAGCCCGGGACAGGGGGGAACTGGAAACACCATATATTTT. This translates into CASSPGQGGTGNTIYF.

The gene calls are TRBV5-1 and TRBJ2-5; the D gene could be TRBD1 or TRBD2 (6 bases each). The J call may be wrong; the DNA end is better matched by TRBJ2-7. CDR3 length: 13 residues. CDR1 is SGHRS and CDR2 is YFSETQ in the germline V gene. For the CDR3, the DNA is TGCGCCAGCAGCTTTAACAGGGAGGCCGAGCAGTACTTC. Translating it yields CASSFNREAEQYF.

This chain joins TRBV5-1 and TRBJ1-4, with 7 bases that match TRBD1. J gave up 1 base and V 4 bases, and 7 bases lay outside the gene matches. The germline V gene has CDR1 SGHRS and CDR2 YFSETQ. The CDR3 is made up of 16 amino acids. This chain's CDR3 is CASSIGDSLTNEKLFF. The CDR3 DNA sequence: TGCGCCAGCAGCATAGGGGACAGCCTAACTAATGAAAAACTGTTTTTT. The full variable domain, its missing parts supplied by reference TRBV5-1 and TRBJ1-4, is KAGVTQTPRYLIKTRGQQVTLSCSPISGHRSVSWYQQTPGQGLQFLFEYFSETQRNKGNFPGRFSGRQFSNSRSEMNVSTLELGDSALYLCASSIGDSLTNEKLFFGSGTQLSVL.

The V gene is TRBV7-3, the J gene TRBJ2-2; possible D gene TRBD1, 6 bases. V was trimmed by 2 bases and J by 6 bases, leaving 13 bases between them. Germline-derived CDR1 and CDR2 are SGHTA and FQGTGA. The CDR3 spans 15 residues. CDR3 sequence (DNA): TGTGCCAGCAGCTTATCTACAGGGCGCCCCGGGGAGCTGTTTTTT. This translates into CASSLSTGRPGELFF.

This clone was detected a few times. The CDR3 region is CSVDGEQGTDTQYF. CDR3 coding DNA: TGCAGCGTTGATGGGGAACAGGGGACAGATACGCAGTATTTT. The gene calls are TRBV29-1 and TRBJ2-3; 7 positions agree with TRBD1. V was pared by 3 bases and J by 3 bases, with 6 bases of the junction left unmatched. Germline V gives CDR1 SQVTM, CDR2 ANQGSEA. The CDR3 totals 14 residues.

The chain employs TRBV5-1 and TRBJ2-1, with 15 bases matching TRBD2. The CDR3 spans 18 residues. CDR1 is SGHRS, CDR2 YFSETQ, per germline. The J segment lost 6 bases and the V segment lost 2 bases, leaving 9 bases of the junction unmatched. CDR3 DNA: TGCGCCAGCAGCTTAGGACTAGCGGGAGGGCCCTCCGGCAATGAGCAGTTCTTC. Protein: CASSLGLAGGPSGNEQFF.

The chain links TRBV10-3 to TRBJ2-7, with no clear D. Germline V gene sequence: CDR1 ENHRY, CDR2 SYGVKD. This CDR3 region has 14 residues. Trimming pared 4 bases from V and 2 bases from J, leaving 12 bases between. For the CDR3, the DNA is TGTGCCATCAGTGGAAATCCAAGGCCCTACGAGCAGTACTTC. It encodes CAISGNPRPYEQYF.

The chain joins TRBV18 to TRBJ1-1, with 9 bases identical to TRBD1. Looked up from germline, CDR1 is KGHSH and CDR2 is LQKENI. V lost 6 bases to trimming and J lost 5 bases; unmatched junction nucleotides: 7. The CDR3 has 14 residues. The CDR3 DNA reads as TGTGCCAGCTCCCCCGGGGACAGGGCTACTGAAGCTTTCTTT. This codes for CASSPGDRATEAFF.

V usage is TRBV6-4 and J usage is TRBJ2-1; TRBD1 or TRBD2 may be the D gene (5 bases each). CDR1 and CDR2 (germline): MRHNA, SNTAGT. The CDR3 has 13 amino acids. V dropped 5 bases and J dropped 8 bases, with 13 bases sitting between them. DNA for the CDR3: TGTGCCAGCAGTCAACCGGGACGGGATGAGCAGTTCTTC. This encodes CASSQPGRDEQFF.